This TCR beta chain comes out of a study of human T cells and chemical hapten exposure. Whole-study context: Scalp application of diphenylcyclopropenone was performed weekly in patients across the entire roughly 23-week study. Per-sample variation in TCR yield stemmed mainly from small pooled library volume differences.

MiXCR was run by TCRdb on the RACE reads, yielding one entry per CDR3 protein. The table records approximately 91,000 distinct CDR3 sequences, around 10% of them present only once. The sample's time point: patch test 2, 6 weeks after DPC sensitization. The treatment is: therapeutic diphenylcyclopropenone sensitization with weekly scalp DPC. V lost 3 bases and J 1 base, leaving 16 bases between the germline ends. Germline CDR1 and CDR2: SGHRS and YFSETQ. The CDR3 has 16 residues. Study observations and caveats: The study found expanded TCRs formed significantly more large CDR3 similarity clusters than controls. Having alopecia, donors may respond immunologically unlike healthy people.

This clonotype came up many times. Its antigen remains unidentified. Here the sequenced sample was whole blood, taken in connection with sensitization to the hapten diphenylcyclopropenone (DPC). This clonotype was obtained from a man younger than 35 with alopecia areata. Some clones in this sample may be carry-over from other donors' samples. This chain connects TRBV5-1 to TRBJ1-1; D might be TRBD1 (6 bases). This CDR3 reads CASSSRGGPRNTEAFF. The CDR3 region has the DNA TGCGCCAGCAGCTCTAGAGGGGGGCCGCGGAACACTGAAGCTTTCTTT. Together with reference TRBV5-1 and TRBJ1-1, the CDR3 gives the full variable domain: KAGVTQTPRYLIKTRGQQVTLSCSPISGHRSVSWYQQTPGQGLQFLFEYFSETQRNKGNFPGRFSGRQFSNSRSEMNVSTLELGDSALYLCASSSRGGPRNTEAFFGQGTRLTVV.